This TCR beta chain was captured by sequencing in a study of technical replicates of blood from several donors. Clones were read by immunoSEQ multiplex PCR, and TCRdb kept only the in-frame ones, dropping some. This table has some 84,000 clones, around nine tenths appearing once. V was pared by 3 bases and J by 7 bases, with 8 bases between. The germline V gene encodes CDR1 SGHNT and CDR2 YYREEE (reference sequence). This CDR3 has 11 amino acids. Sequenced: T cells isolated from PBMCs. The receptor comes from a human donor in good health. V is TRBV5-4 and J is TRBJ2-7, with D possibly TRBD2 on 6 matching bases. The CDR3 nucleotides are TGTGCCAGCAGCTCGGGGGTAGAGCAGTACTTC. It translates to CASSSGVEQYF.